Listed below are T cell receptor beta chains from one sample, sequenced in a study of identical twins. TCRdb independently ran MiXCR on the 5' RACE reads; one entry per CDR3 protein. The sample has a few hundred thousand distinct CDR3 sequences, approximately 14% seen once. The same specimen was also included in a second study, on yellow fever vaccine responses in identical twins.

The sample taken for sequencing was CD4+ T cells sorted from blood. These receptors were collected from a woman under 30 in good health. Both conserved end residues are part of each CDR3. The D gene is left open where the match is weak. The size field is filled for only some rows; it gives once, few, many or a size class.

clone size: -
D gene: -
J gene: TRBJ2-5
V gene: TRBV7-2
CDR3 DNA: TGTGCCAGCAGTCGGAGTGCCGAGACCCAGTACTTC
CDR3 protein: CASSRSAETQYF

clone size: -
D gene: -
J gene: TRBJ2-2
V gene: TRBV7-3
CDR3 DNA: TGTGCCAGCAGCCTCGGGTGGTACACCGGGGAGCTGTTTTTT
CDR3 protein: CASSLGWYTGELFF

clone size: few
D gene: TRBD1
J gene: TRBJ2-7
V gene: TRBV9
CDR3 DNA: TGTGCCAGCAGCGTATTCCGGGACAGCCTCTCCGAGCAGTACTTC
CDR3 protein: CASSVFRDSLSEQYF

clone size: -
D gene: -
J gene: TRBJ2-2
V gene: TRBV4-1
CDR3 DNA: TGCGCCAGCAGCCCGGGCCGACTGGAGGGCACCGGGGAGCTGTTTTTT
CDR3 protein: CASSPGRLEGTGELFF

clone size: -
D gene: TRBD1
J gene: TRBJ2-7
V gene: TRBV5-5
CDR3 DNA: TGTGCCAGCAGGGACGGACAGGGAAGATCCTACGAGCAGTACTTC
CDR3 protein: CASRDGQGRSYEQYF

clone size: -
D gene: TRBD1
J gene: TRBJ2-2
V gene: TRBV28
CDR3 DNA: TGTGCCAGCACTACAGGGGGCTACACCGGGGAGCTGTTTTTT
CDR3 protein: CASTTGGYTGELFF

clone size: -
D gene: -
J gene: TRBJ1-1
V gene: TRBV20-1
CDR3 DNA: TGCAGTGCTAGAGTAGGGTTCGAAGCTTTCTTT
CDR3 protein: CSARVGFEAFF

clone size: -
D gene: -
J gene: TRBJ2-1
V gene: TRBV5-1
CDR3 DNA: TGCGCCAGCAGCTACCCCTCGACAGAGCAGTTCTTC
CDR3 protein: CASSYPSTEQFF

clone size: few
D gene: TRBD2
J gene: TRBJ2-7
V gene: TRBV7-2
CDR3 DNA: TGTGCCAGCAGTTCTACTAGCGGGAGGCCCCTCGACTACGAGCAGTACTTC
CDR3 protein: CASSSTSGRPLDYEQYF

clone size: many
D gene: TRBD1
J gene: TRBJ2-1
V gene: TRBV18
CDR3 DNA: TGTGCCAGCTCACGGAACAGGGGCTCCTACAATGAGCAGTTCTTC
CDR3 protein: CASSRNRGSYNEQFF

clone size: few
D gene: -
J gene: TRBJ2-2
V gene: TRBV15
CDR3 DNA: TGTGCCACCAGCACCCCCGATCCGACCACCGGGGAGCTGTTTTTT
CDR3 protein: CATSTPDPTTGELFF

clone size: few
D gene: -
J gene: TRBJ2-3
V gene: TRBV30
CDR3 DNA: TGTGCCTGGAGTGGGGCCCAGGGGGGCCGCACAGATACGCAGTATTTT
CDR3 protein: CAWSGAQGGRTDTQYF

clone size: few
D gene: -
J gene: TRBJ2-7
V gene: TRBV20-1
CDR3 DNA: TGCAGTGCTAGCAAGATAAACGGGAACGAGCAGTACTTC
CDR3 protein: CSASKINGNEQYF

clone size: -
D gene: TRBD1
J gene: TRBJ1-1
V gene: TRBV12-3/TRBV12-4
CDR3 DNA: TGTGCCAGCAGTTCATGGACAGGTGGAGCAGTACCGAAAACGGCTTTCTTT
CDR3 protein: CASSSWTGGAVPKTAFF

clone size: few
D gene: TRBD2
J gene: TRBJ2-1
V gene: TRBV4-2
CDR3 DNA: TGTGCCAGCAGCCAAGTAGGACTAGCGGGAGCCAATGAGCAGTTCTTC
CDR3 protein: CASSQVGLAGANEQFF

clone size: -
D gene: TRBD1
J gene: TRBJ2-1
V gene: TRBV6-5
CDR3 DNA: TGTGCCAGCAGTTCTCTCGGGACAGGGGTTTACAATGAGCAGTTCTTC
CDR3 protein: CASSSLGTGVYNEQFF

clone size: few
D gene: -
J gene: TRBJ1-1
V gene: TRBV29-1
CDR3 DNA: TGCAGCGCTGGGAACAGGGACACTGAAGCTTTCTTT
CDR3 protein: CSAGNRDTEAFF

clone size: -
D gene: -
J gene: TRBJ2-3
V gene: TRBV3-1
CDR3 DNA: TGTGCCAGCGGCATTTACTCAGGAGACACAGATACGCAGTATTTT
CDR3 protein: CASGIYSGDTDTQYF

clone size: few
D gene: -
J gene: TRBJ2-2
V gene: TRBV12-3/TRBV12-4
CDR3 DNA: TGTGCCACCCCGATCCGGGGGCCCCACACCGGGGAGCTGTTTTTT
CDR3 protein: CATPIRGPHTGELFF

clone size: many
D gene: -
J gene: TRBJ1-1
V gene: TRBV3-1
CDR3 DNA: TGTGCCAGCAGCCAAGGAAAGGGGAACACTGAAGCTTTCTTT
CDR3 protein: CASSQGKGNTEAFF

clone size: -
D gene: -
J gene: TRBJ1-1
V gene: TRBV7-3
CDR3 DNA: TGTGCCAGCAGCCAAGGGCATACGAACACTGAAGCTTTCTTT
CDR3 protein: CASSQGHTNTEAFF

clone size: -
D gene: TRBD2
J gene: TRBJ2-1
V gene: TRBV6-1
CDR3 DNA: TGTGCCAGCAGGCCAGGGACAGTTCCTAGCGGGAGGGGTGAGCAGTTCTTC
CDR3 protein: CASRPGTVPSGRGEQFF

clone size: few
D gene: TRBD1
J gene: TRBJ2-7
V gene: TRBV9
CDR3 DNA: TGTGCCAGCAGCGTAGAGGGACAGGCGTACTACGAGCAGTACTTC
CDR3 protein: CASSVEGQAYYEQYF

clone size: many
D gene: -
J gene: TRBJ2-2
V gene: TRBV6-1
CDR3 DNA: TGTGCCAGCAGGGGACCCGTGGGAGCCGGGGAGCTGTTTTTT
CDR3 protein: CASRGPVGAGELFF